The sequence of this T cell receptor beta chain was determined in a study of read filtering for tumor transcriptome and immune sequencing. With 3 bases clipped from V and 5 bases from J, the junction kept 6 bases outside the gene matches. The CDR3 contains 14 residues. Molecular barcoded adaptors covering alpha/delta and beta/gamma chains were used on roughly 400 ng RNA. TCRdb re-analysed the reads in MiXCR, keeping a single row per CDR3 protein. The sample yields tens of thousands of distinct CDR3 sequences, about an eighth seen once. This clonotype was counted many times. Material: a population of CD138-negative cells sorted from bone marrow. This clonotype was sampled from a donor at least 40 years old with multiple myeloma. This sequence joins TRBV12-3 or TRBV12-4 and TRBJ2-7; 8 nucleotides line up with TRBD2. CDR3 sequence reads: CASSFREGTHEQYF. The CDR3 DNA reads TGTGCCAGCAGTTTCCGGGAGGGTACCCACGAGCAGTACTTC.